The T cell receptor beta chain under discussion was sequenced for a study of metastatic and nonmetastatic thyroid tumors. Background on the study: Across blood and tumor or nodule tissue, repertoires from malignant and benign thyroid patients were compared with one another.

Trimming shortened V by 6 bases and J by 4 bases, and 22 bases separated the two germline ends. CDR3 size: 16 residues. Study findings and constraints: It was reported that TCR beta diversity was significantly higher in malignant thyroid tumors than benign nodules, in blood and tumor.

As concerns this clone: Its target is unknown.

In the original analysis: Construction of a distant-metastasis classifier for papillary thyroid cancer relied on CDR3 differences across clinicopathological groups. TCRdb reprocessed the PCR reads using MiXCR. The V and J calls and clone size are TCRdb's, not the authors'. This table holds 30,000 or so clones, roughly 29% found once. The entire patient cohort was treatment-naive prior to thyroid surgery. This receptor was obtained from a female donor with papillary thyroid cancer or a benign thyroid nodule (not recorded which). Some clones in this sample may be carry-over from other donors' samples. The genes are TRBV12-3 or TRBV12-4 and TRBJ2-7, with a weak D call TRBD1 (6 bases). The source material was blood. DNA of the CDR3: TGTGCCAGCAGCCCTATAAGATGGGACACACAATACGAGCAGTACTTC. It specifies CASSPIRWDTQYEQYF.